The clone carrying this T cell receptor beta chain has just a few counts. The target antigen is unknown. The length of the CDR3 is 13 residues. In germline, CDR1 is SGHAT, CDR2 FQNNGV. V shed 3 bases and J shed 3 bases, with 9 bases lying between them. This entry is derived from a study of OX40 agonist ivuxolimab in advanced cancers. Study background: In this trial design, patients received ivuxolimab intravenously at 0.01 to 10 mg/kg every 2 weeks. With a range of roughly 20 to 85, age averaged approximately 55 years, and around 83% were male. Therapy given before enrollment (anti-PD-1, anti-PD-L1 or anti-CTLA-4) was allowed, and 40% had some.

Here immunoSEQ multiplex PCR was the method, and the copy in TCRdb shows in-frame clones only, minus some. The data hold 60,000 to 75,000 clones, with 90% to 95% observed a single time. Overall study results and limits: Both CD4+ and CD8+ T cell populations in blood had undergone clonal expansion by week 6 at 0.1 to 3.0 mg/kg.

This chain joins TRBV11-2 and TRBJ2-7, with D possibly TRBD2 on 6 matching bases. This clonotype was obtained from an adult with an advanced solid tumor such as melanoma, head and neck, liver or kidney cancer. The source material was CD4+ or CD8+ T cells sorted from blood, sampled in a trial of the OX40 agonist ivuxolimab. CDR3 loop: CASSFERVYEQYF. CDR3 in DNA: TGTGCCAGCAGCTTCGAGCGGGTCTACGAGCAGTACTTC.